This TCR beta chain came from a study of cytomegalovirus exposure and HLA in healthy donors. The assay was immunoSEQ multiplex PCR, and TCRdb's table has in-frame clones only and misses some. Seen here are tens of thousands of clones, 84% observed once, and the top ten hold around 10%. This CDR3 is built from 17 residues. J lost 6 bases, V lost 1 base, and 8 bases had no gene match. Per germline, CDR1 LNHDA and CDR2 SQIVND (reference sequence). The chain joins TRBV19 to TRBJ2-1; 11 nucleotides align to TRBD2. The receptor's source is a woman between 18 and 29 years old in good health and CMV-seropositive. The source material was PBMCs. In DNA, the CDR3 is TGTGCCAGTAGTATAGGGGATCTAGCGGGGGGTCGCAATGAGCAGTTCTTC. Translation: CASSIGDLAGGRNEQFF. Together with reference TRBV19 and TRBJ2-1, the CDR3 gives the full variable domain: DGGITQSPKYLFRKEGQNVTLSCEQNLNHDAMYWYRQDPGQGLRLIYYSQIVNDFQKGDIAEGYSVSREKKESFPLTVTSAQKNPTAFYLCASSIGDLAGGRNEQFFGPGTRLTVL.